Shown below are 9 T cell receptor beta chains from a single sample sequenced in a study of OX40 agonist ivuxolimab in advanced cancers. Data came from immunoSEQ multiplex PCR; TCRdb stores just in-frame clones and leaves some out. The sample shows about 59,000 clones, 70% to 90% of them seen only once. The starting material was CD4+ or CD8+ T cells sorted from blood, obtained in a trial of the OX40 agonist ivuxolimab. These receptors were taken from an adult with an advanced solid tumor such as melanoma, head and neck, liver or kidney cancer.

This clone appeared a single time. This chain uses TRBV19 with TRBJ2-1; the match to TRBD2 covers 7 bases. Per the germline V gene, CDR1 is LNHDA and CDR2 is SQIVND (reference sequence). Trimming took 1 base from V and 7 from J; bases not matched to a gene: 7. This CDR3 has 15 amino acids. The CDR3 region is CASSIAGGRGNEQFF. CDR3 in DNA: TGTGCCAGTAGTATAGCGGGAGGTCGAGGTAATGAGCAGTTCTTC.

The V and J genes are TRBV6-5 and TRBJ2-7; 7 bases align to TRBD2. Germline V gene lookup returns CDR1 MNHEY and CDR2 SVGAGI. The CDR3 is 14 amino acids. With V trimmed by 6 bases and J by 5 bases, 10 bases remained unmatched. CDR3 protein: CASRPLGGEDEQYF. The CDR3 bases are TGTGCCAGCAGGCCTTTGGGAGGGGAAGACGAGCAGTACTTC.

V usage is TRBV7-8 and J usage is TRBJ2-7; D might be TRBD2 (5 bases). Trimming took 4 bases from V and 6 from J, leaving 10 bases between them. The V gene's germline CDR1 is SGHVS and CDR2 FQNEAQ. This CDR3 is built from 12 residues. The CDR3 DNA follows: TGTGCCAGCAGCTCCCCACGGGGCGAGCAGTACTTC. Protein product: CASSSPRGEQYF. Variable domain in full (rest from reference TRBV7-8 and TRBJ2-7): GAGVSQSPRYKVAKRGQDVALRCDPISGHVSLFWYQQALGQGPEFLTYFQNEAQLDKSGLPSDRFFAERPEGSVSTLKIQRTQQEDSAVYLCASSSPRGEQYFGPGTRLTVT.

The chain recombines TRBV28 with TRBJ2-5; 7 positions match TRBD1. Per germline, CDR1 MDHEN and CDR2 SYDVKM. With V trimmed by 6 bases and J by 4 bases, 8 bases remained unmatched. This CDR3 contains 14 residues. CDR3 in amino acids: CASRVTGARETQYF. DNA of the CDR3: TGTGCCAGCAGGGTAACAGGGGCGAGAGAGACCCAGTACTTC.

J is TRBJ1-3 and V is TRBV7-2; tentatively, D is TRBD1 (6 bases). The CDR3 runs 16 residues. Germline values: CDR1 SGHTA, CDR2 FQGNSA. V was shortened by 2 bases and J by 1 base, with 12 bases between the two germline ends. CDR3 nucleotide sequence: TGTGCCAGCAGCTTAATAGGCAGGGGTTCTGGAAACACCATATATTTT. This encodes CASSLIGRGSGNTIYF.

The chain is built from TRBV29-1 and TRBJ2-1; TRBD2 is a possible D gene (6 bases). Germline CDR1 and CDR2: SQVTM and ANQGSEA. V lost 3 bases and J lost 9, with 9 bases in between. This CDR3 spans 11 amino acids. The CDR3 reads CSVERDFEQFF. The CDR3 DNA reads TGCAGCGTTGAGCGGGATTTTGAGCAGTTCTTC.

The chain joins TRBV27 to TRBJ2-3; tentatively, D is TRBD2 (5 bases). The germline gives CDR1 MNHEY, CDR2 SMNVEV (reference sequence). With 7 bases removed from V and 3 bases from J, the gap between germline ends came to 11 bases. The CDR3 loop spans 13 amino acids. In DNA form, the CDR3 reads TGTGCCAGCAAGACGCGAGGGACAGATACGCAGTATTTT. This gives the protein CASKTRGTDTQYF.

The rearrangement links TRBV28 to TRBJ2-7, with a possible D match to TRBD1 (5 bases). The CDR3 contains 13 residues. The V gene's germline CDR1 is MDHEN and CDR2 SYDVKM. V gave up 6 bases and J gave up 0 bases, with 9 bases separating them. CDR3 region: CASSPGSSYEQYF. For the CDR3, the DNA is TGTGCCAGCAGCCCAGGGTCCTCCTACGAGCAGTACTTC. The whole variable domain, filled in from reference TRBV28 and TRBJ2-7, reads DVKVTQSSRYLVKRTGEKVFLECVQDMDHENMFWYRQDPGLGLRLIYFSYDVKMKEKGDIPEGYSVSREKKERFSLILESASTNQTSMYLCASSPGSSYEQYFGPGTRLTVT.

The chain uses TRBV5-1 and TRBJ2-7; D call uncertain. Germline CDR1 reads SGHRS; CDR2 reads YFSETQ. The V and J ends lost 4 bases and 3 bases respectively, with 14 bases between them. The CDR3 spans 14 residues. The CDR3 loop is CASSLGLGNYEQYF. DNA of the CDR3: TGCGCCAGCAGCCTTGGGCTAGGAAACTACGAGCAGTACTTC. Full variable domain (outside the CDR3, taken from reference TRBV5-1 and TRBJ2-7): KAGVTQTPRYLIKTRGQQVTLSCSPISGHRSVSWYQQTPGQGLQFLFEYFSETQRNKGNFPGRFSGRQFSNSRSEMNVSTLELGDSALYLCASSLGLGNYEQYFGPGTRLTVT.